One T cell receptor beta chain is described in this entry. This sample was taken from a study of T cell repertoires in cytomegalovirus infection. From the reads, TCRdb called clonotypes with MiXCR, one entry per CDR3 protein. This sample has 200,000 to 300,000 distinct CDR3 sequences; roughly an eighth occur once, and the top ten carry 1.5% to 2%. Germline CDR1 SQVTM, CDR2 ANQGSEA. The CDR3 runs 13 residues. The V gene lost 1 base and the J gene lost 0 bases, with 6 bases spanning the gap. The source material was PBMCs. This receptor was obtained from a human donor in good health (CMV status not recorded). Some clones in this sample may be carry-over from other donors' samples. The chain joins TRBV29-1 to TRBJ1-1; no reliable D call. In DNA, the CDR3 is TGCAGCGTTGAAGGGCCGGTGAACACTGAAGCTTTCTTT. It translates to CSVEGPVNTEAFF.